This T cell receptor beta chain was sequenced for a study of early T cells in non-severe SARS-CoV-2 infection. Background on the study: Investigators sequenced bulk RNA drawn from unsorted whole blood, and chains remained unpaired.

This clonotype was observed at least ten times. Germline CDR1 is SGHAT and CDR2 is FQNNGV. V was pared by 1 base and J by 3 bases, with 9 bases between. This CDR3 is built from 14 residues. Unique molecular identifiers were affixed to single, distinct cDNA molecules. TCRdb used MiXCR to reprocess the 5' RACE reads, holding one entry per CDR3 protein. The sample yields just over 70,000 distinct CDR3 sequences, under 15% seen once. The chain recombines TRBV11-2 with TRBJ1-1; no firm D call. Material: whole blood. This sequence originates from an adult who was a healthcare worker with PCR-confirmed SARS-CoV-2 infection or an uninfected control (not recorded which). The DNA for the CDR3 is TGTGCCAGCAGCTTAGGTTACAGCTACACTGAAGCTTTCTTT. It specifies CASSLGYSYTEAFF.